Here is one T cell receptor (beta chain) with its context. The data are from a study of blood T cell repertoires in COVID-19. Overall study: There were acute and convalescent COVID-19 samples, and they came from the United States, Italy and Spain.

This CDR3 spans 15 amino acids. V shed 7 bases and J 3 bases; nucleotides not matched to a gene: 9. CDR1 SQVTM and CDR2 ANQGSEA come from the germline V gene. In the authors' methods: Nucleated cell number was recorded as an estimate derived from reference gene primer amplification. The repertoire was sequenced with immunoSEQ multiplex PCR; TCRdb's copy has only in-frame clones and lacks some. That table supplies the V and J calls and clone size; D and trimming were determined from the DNA. The sample yields under 200,000 clones, 70% to 90% seen once. The TCR comes from a man aged 45-60 years who had recovered from COVID-19. The sequencing sample was made of peripheral blood. The chain links TRBV29-1 to TRBJ2-3, with 11 positions matching TRBD2. The CDR3 sequence is CSASRLAGLTDTQYF. Here the CDR3 DNA reads TGCAGCGCCTCCCGACTAGCGGGGTTAACAGATACGCAGTATTTT.